Below, 2 T cell receptor beta chains from the same sample are listed, as sequenced in a study of T cells in Graves' hyperthyroidism and ophthalmopathy. Amplification of TCR beta CDR3 regions used RNA as the template. A first-round RT-PCR of the TCR CDR3 used the HTBI primer set. TCRdb reanalysed the multiplex PCR reads using MiXCR and keeps one entry per CDR3 protein. This sample has over 500,000 distinct CDR3 sequences, with about 15% found just once. Sequencing was performed on blood. All receptors come from a middle-aged woman with Graves' hyperthyroidism.

Ten or more counts support this clonotype. The chain combines TRBV29-1 with TRBJ2-1; perhaps TRBD1 as D (6 bases). The CDR3 sequence is 14 residues long. Between the trimmed V and J ends, which lost 5 bases and 0 bases, there was a span of 11 bases. Germline V gives CDR1 SQVTM, CDR2 ANQGSEA. CDR3 residues: CSVPQGNSYNEQFF. CDR3 coding DNA: TGCAGCGTTCCACAGGGAAACTCCTACAATGAGCAGTTCTTC.

The rearrangement links TRBV5-1 to TRBJ2-5; maybe TRBD1 (7 bases). The V end was cut by 1 base, the J end by 4 bases, with 11 bases between. This CDR3 has 14 amino acids. Germline V gene data show CDR1 as SGHRS and CDR2 as YFSETQ. CDR3 region: CASSLTGEVETQYF. CDR3 nucleotide sequence: TGCGCCAGCAGCTTGACAGGGGAGGTAGAGACCCAGTACTTC.